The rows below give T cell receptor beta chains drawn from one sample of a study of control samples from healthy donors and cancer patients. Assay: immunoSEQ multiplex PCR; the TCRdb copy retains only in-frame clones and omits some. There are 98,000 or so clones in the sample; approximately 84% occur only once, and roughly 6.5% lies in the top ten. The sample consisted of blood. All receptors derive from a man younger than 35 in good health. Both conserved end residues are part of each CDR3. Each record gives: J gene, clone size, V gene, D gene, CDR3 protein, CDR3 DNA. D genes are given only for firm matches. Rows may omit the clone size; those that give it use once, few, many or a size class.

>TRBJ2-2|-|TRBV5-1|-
CASSSSQDNTGELFF
TGCGCCAGCAGCTCGTCTCAGGATAACACCGGGGAGCTGTTTTTT
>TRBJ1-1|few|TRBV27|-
CASSSRGITEAFF
TGTGCCAGCAGTAGTAGGGGAATAACTGAAGCTTTCTTT
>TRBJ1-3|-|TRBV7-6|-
CASQLRDNTGNTIYF
TGTGCCAGCCAACTCCGGGACAACACTGGAAACACCATATATTTT
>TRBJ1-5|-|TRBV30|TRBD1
CAWSVRDRGGQPQHF
TGTGCCTGGAGTGTACGGGACAGGGGAGGGCAGCCCCAGCATTTT
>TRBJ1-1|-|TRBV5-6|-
CASSFGSAEAFF
TGTGCCAGCAGCTTCGGGTCCGCTGAAGCTTTCTTT
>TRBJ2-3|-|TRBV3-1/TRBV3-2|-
CASSQDRTPDFTDTQYF
TGTGCCAGCAGCCAAGATCGCACACCCGACTTCACAGATACGCAGTATTTT
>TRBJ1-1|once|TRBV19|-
CASSVVGGGTEAFF
TGTGCCAGTAGTGTGGTCGGGGGAGGCACTGAAGCTTTCTTT
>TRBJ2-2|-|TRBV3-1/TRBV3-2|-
CASSQQGGARTGELFF
TGTGCCAGCAGCCAACAAGGGGGGGCGCGAACCGGGGAGCTGTTTTTT
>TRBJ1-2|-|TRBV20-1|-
CSARRGYGYTF
TGCAGTGCTAGGAGGGGCTATGGCTACACCTTC
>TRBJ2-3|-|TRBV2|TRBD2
CASSEDAGRGGIDTQYF
TGTGCCAGCAGTGAAGACGCGGGGAGGGGTGGAATAGATACGCAGTATTTT
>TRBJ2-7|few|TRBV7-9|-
CASSHRDGSYEQYF
TGTGCCAGCAGCCATCGGGACGGATCCTACGAGCAGTACTTC
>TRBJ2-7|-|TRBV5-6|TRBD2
CASSLGDQRGVYEQYF
TGTGCCAGCAGCTTGGGCGACCAGCGGGGGGTCTACGAGCAGTACTTC
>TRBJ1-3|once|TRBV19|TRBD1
CASRPGTGLRSDTIYF
TGTGCCAGTAGGCCCGGGACAGGGTTGAGATCAGACACCATATATTTT
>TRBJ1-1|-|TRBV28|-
CATDYIGSSAFF
TGTGCCACCGATTACATTGGCAGTTCAGCTTTCTTT
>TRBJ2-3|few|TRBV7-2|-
CASSFDKQDTQYF
TGTGCCAGCAGCTTCGACAAGCAAGATACGCAGTATTTT
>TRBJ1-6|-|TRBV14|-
CASSQQGRSYNSPLHF
TGTGCCAGCAGCCAACAGGGCCGCTCCTATAATTCACCCCTCCACTTT
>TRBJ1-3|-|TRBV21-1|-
CASSKSNGPLF
TGTGCCAGCAGCAAATCAAATGGACCGCTTTTT
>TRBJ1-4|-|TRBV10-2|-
CASRGVGFNEKLFF
TGCGCCAGCCGAGGGGTGGGTTTTAATGAAAAACTGTTTTTT
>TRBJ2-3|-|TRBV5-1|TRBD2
CASSLVLRGWVDTQYF
TGCGCCAGCAGCTTGGTTCTGCGGGGGTGGGTAGATACGCAGTATTTT
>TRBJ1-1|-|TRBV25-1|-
CASSQHAWDSIPSEAFF
TGTGCCAGCAGCCAACACGCTTGGGACTCCATACCCTCTGAAGCTTTCTTT
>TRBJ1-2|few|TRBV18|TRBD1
CASSLSGSGQGNGYTF
TGTGCCAGCTCACTTTCTGGGTCGGGACAGGGGAATGGCTACACCTTC
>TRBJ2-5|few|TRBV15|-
CATSRDQAREQETQYF
TGTGCCACCAGCAGAGATCAAGCGAGAGAACAAGAGACCCAGTACTTC
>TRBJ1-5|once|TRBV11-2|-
CASSLDAQPQHF
TGTGCCAGCAGCTTAGATGCCCAGCCCCAGCATTTT